What follows are 9 T cell receptor beta chains derived from one specimen sequenced in a study of OX40 agonist ivuxolimab in advanced cancers. The repertoire was sequenced with immunoSEQ multiplex PCR; TCRdb's copy has only in-frame clones and lacks some. The repertoire holds tens of thousands of clones, with 65% to 85% as singletons. The sample in question was CD4+ or CD8+ T cells sorted from blood, obtained in a trial of the OX40 agonist ivuxolimab. The receptors here all came from an adult with an advanced solid tumor such as melanoma, head and neck, liver or kidney cancer.

The chain joins TRBV7-9 to TRBJ2-5; 7 bases are a match to TRBD1. J lost 0 bases, V lost 5 bases, and 6 bases had no gene match. The V gene's germline CDR1 is SEHNR and CDR2 FQNEAQ (reference sequence). There are 15 residues in the CDR3. The CDR3 sequence: CASSQTTGYQETQYF. CDR3 DNA: TGTGCCAGCAGCCAGACGACAGGGTACCAAGAGACCCAGTACTTC.

The CDR3 DNA reads as TGTGCCAGCAGCTCATTCCCCTCTGGGGCCAACGTCCTGACTTTC. Translated: CASSSFPSGANVLTF. The chain links TRBV2 to TRBJ2-6, with no clear D. V was trimmed by 6 bases and J by 0 bases, leaving 9 bases between them. From germline, CDR1 is SNHLY and CDR2 FYNNEI. The CDR3 has 15 amino acids.

The sample holds one count of this clone. The chain employs TRBV5-6 and TRBJ1-5; D is undetermined. This CDR3 is 15 amino acids long. V gave up 4 bases and J gave up 2 bases, with 13 bases separating them. Per the germline V gene, CDR1 is SGHDT and CDR2 is YYEEEE. The CDR3 reads CASSPGPSGNQPQHF. In DNA, the CDR3 is TGTGCCAGCAGCCCCGGGCCCAGCGGCAATCAGCCCCAGCATTTT. Filled out from reference TRBV5-6 and TRBJ1-5, the complete variable domain reads DAGVTQSPTHLIKTRGQQVTLRCSPKSGHDTVSWYQQALGQGPQFIFQYYEEEERQRGNFPDRFSGHQFPNYSSELNVNALLLGDSALYLCASSPGPSGNQPQHFGDGTRLSIL.

This chain joins TRBV6-1 and TRBJ2-7, with 8 bases identical to TRBD1. This CDR3 contains 14 residues. Germline trimming cut 7 bases from V and 3 bases from J; bases unmatched to any gene: 8. CDR1 is MNHNS and CDR2 is SASEGT in the germline V gene. In nucleotides, the CDR3 is TGTGCCAGCACCCCGGACAGGGTGGGCTACGAGCAGTACTTC. Encoded protein: CASTPDRVGYEQYF.

V gene TRBV30 combines with J gene TRBJ2-7; 10 bases agree with TRBD1. There are 14 residues in the CDR3. Germline V CDR1 and CDR2: GTSNPN, SVGIG (reference sequence). Trimming removed 4 bases from V and 1 base from J; junction bases left unmatched: 4. CDR3 region: CAWIGDRGSYEQYF. The CDR3 DNA follows: TGTGCCTGGATAGGGGACAGGGGTTCCTACGAGCAGTACTTC.

This clone was counted only a few times. V and J are TRBV10-1 and TRBJ2-1, with TRBD2 identical over 8 bases. The germline V gene encodes CDR1 WNHNN and CDR2 SYGVQD (reference sequence). This CDR3 contains 15 residues. J was trimmed by 12 bases and V by 4 bases; bases with no gene match: 14. The CDR3 nucleotides read TGCGCCAGCAGTGTCGGTAGCGGGGCGACCTTAAGGCAGTTCTTC. Amino acid sequence: CASSVGSGATLRQFF.

The rearrangement uses TRBV11-2 and TRBJ2-7; 7 positions agree with TRBD1. Trimming cost V 1 base and J 7 bases; bases outside gene matches: 7. The CDR3 runs to 14 residues. Germline values: CDR1 SGHAT, CDR2 FQNNGV. The CDR3 spells CASSLGSTGQEQYF. The DNA of the CDR3 is TGTGCCAGCAGCTTAGGATCGACAGGGCAGGAGCAGTACTTC.

The chain links TRBV18 to TRBJ2-1; 12 bases are a match to TRBD2. The CDR3 loop spans 16 amino acids. V lost 0 bases and J lost 8; bases outside the gene matches: 5. CDR1 and CDR2 (germline): KGHSH, LQKENI. This CDR3 is CASSPPLAGGPHEQFF. Here the CDR3 DNA reads TGTGCCAGCTCACCACCCCTAGCGGGGGGGCCACATGAGCAGTTCTTC.

The chain uses TRBV13 and TRBJ2-1; TRBD2 matches 7 bases. There are 15 residues in the CDR3. Trimming at V came to 5 bases and at J to 8 bases, leaving 12 bases not matched to a gene. The germline gives CDR1 PRHDT, CDR2 FYEKMQ (reference sequence). This CDR3 is CASSQGGGLQDEQFF. The CDR3 DNA reads as TGTGCCAGCAGCCAAGGCGGGGGTCTGCAGGATGAGCAGTTCTTC.